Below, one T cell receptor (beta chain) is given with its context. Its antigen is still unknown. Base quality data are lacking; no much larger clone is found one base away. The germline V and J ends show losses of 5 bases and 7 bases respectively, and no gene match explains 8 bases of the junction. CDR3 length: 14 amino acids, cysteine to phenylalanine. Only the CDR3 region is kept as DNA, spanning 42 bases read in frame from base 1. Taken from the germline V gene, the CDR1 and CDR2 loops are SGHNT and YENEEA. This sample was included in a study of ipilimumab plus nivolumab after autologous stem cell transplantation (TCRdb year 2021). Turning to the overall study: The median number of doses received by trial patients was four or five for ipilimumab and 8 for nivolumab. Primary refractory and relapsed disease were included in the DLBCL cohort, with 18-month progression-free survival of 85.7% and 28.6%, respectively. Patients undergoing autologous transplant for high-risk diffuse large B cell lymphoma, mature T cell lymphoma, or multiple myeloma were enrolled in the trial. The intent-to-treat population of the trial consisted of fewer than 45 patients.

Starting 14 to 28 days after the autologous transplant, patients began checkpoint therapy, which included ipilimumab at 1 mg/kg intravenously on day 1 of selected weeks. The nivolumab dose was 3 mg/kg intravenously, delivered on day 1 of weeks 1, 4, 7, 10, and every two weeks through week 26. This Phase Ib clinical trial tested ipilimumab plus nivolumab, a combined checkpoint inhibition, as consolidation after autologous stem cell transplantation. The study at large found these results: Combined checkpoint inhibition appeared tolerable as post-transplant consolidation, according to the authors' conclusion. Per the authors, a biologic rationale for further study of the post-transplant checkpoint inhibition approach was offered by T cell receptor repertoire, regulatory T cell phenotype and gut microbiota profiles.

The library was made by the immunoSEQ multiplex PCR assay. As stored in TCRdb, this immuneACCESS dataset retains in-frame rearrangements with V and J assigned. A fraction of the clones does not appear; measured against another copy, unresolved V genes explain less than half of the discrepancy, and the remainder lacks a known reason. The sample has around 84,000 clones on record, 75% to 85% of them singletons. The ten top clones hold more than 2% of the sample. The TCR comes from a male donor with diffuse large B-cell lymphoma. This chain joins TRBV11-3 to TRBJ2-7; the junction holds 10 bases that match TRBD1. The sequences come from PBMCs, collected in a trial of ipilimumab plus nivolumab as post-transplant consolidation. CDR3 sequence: CASSPRQGAGEQYF. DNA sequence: TGTGCCAGCAGCCCCAGACAGGGGGCGGGTGAGCAGTACTTC. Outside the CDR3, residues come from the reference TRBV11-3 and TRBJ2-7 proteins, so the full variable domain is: EAGVVQSPRYKIIEKKQPVAFWCNPISGHNTLYWYLQNLGQGPELLIRYENEEAVDDSQLPKDRFSAERLKGVDSTLKIQPAELGDSAVYLCASSPRQGAGEQYFGPGTRLTVT.